These 21 T cell receptor beta chains came from one sample sequenced in a study of T cell changes during pregnancy in multiple sclerosis. The data were produced by immunoSEQ multiplex PCR, yet TCRdb's version contains in-frame clones alone and is incomplete. Of 70,000 or so clones detected, about 90% appear once; the ten largest clones hold more than 0.4%. The specimen was CD4+ T cells from peripheral blood mononuclear cells, collected before pregnancy. All receptors derive from a female donor with multiple sclerosis, enrolled in a pregnancy study.

This clone occurred once. The CDR3 sequence: CASSLATDRGLRRCLNNEQFF. The CDR3 DNA follows: TGTGCCAGCAGCTTAGCCACCGACAGGGGATTACGCCGATGCCTCAATAATGAGCAGTTCTTC. J is TRBJ2-1 and V is TRBV7-2; 8 positions agree with TRBD1. The CDR3 is 21 residues long. V shed 0 bases, J shed 7 bases, and the junction held 23 bases outside the gene matches. The V gene's germline CDR1 is SGHTA and CDR2 FQGNSA.

The chain recombines TRBV7-2 with TRBJ2-2, with D uncertain. Trimming removed 6 bases from V and 1 base from J, with 15 bases in between. The CDR3 is 16 residues long. Germline V lookup: CDR1 SGHTA, CDR2 FQGNSA. CDR3 DNA sequence: TGTGCCAGCAGTCCTTTGTTAACTCTGAACACCGGGGAGCTGTTTTTT. As protein: CASSPLLTLNTGELFF.

V and J are TRBV7-2 and TRBJ2-5, with 14 bases matching TRBD2. CDR3 size: 15 residues. Trimming removed 5 bases from V and 6 bases from J; junction bases left unmatched: 5. The V gene's germline CDR1 is SGHTA and CDR2 FQGNSA. The CDR3 DNA follows: TGTGCCAGCAGCCCTGGGACTAGCGGGGGACAGACCCAGTACTTC. Residues: CASSPGTSGGQTQYF.

This chain uses TRBV5-4 with TRBJ2-5; 8 positions match TRBD1. Germline V gene lookup returns CDR1 SGHNT and CDR2 YYREEE (reference sequence). J lost 5 bases, V lost 6 bases, and 6 bases had no gene match. The CDR3 extends over 13 amino acids. CDR3 DNA: TGTGCCAGCAATGCGGACAGGGTGGAGACCCAGTACTTC. Protein: CASNADRVETQYF.

The chain combines TRBV19 with TRBJ1-3, with TRBD1 matching 7 bases. The CDR3 runs 14 residues. Per the germline V gene, CDR1 is LNHDA and CDR2 is SQIVND (reference sequence). Trimming removed 6 bases from V and 3 bases from J; junction bases left unmatched: 5. The CDR3 region is CASRDRESGNTIYF. In nucleotides, the CDR3 is TGTGCCAGTAGAGACAGGGAGAGTGGAAACACCATATATTTT.

This clone was recorded only once. This chain joins TRBV28 and TRBJ2-7; a weak D match, TRBD1 (6 bases). Trimming took off 5 bases at V and 6 bases at J, with 17 bases between the two ends. The germline V gene has CDR1 MDHEN and CDR2 SYDVKM. The CDR3 extends over 14 amino acids. The CDR3 here is CASSPQGYQSEQYF. CDR3 DNA sequence: TGTGCCAGCAGTCCGCAGGGGTATCAGTCCGAGCAGTACTTC. Full variable domain (remainder filled in from reference TRBV28 and TRBJ2-7): DVKVTQSSRYLVKRTGEKVFLECVQDMDHENMFWYRQDPGLGLRLIYFSYDVKMKEKGDIPEGYSVSREKKERFSLILESASTNQTSMYLCASSPQGYQSEQYFGPGTRLTVT.

The chain uses TRBV25-1 and TRBJ2-5; TRBD1 matches 7 bases. CDR3 size: 15 residues. The germline V gene has CDR1 MGHDK and CDR2 SYGVNS. V was pared by 2 bases and J by 3 bases, with 6 bases of the junction left unmatched. The CDR3 DNA follows: TGTGCCAGCAGTGAACCCGGCCAGGGGGAAGAGACCCAGTACTTC. Translated, it gives CASSEPGQGEETQYF.

This clone was recorded only once. This chain links TRBV6-6 with TRBJ1-1, with D hard to call. Germline-derived CDR1 and CDR2 are MNHNY and SVGAGI (reference sequence). This CDR3 is 11 amino acids long. Trimming removed 7 bases from V and 1 base from J, with 4 bases in between. CDR3 loop: CASTGNTEAFF. In DNA, the CDR3 is TGTGCCAGCACAGGGAACACTGAAGCTTTCTTT.

The chain joins TRBV14 to TRBJ1-3; tentative D call: TRBD1 (5 bases). Trimming removed 0 bases from V and 0 bases from J, with 12 bases in between. CDR3 length equals 17 residues. Germline V gene lookup returns CDR1 SGHDN and CDR2 FVKESK. The CDR3 loop reads CASSQESGLTSGNTIYF. CDR3 nucleotide sequence: TGTGCCAGCAGCCAAGAATCAGGGCTAACCTCTGGAAACACCATATATTTT.

The V and J genes are TRBV2 and TRBJ1-4; 8 positions agree with TRBD1. Looked up from germline, CDR1 is SNHLY and CDR2 is FYNNEI. The J segment lost 7 bases and the V segment lost 4 bases, leaving 5 bases of the junction unmatched. The CDR3 sequence is 14 residues long. This CDR3 reads CASSGQGAIEKLFF. DNA for the CDR3: TGTGCCAGCAGTGGCCAGGGGGCGATTGAAAAACTGTTTTTT.

The chain uses TRBV25-1 and TRBJ2-5, with D possibly TRBD2 on 6 matching bases. The V end was cut by 0 bases, the J end by 1 base, with 12 bases between. The CDR3 totals 16 residues. The germline V gene encodes CDR1 MGHDK and CDR2 SYGVNS. Written as DNA, the CDR3 is TGTGCCAGCAGTGAATATCGCGGGGAGATCCAAGAGACCCAGTACTTC. Translation gives CASSEYRGEIQETQYF.

The chain has TRBV4-2 and TRBJ1-5; D unresolved. CDR3 length: 16 amino acids. V lost 5 bases and J 5 bases, leaving 19 bases between the germline ends. The V gene's germline CDR1 is LGHNA and CDR2 YNFKEQ. CDR3 nucleotide sequence: TGTGCCAGCAGCTCTCGACACCCTTTAGGATATCAGCCCCAGCATTTT. It yields the protein CASSSRHPLGYQPQHF.

The rearrangement uses TRBV9 and TRBJ1-2; TRBD1 matches 9 bases. CDR3 length: 14 amino acids. Germline CDR1 is SGDLS and CDR2 is YYNGEE. After removal of 4 bases from V and 7 bases from J, the junction contained 8 bases not matched to a gene. CDR3 amino acids: CASSTRQGDSGYTF. The CDR3 nucleotides read TGTGCCAGCAGCACACGACAGGGGGACTCTGGCTACACCTTC.

The CDR3 DNA follows: TGTGCCAGCTCACTCTTGGGACAGACCCAGATGGGCACTGAAGCTTTCTTT. Residues: CASSLLGQTQMGTEAFF. The chain is built from TRBV18 and TRBJ1-1; 7 bases match TRBD1. The CDR3 totals 17 residues. Germline CDR1 KGHSH, CDR2 LQKENI. The V segment lost 4 bases and the J segment 4 bases; nucleotides outside the gene matches: 15.

The CDR3 is CASRPTGGTEAFF. The CDR3 DNA follows: TGTGCCAGCAGACCCACAGGGGGCACTGAAGCTTTCTTT. The V call is TRBV6-5, the J call TRBJ1-1, with 8 bases that match TRBD1. After removal of 6 bases from V and 4 bases from J, the junction contained 4 bases not matched to a gene. CDR1 and CDR2 from the germline V gene are MNHEY and SVGAGI. This CDR3 contains 13 residues.

V usage is TRBV29-1 and J usage is TRBJ1-1; D is unclear. The germline V gene encodes CDR1 SQVTM and CDR2 ANQGSEA. Trimming took off 7 bases at V and 0 bases at J, with 3 bases between the two ends. The CDR3 covers 10 residues. The CDR3 loop is CSAMNTEAFF. CDR3 coding DNA: TGCAGCGCCATGAACACTGAAGCTTTCTTT.

The rearrangement uses TRBV6-6 and TRBJ2-7; maybe TRBD2 (5 bases). This CDR3 spans 14 amino acids. The V end lost 2 bases, the J end lost 6 bases, and 14 bases lay between the germline ends. CDR1 is MNHNY, CDR2 SVGAGI, per germline (reference sequence). The CDR3 region has the DNA TGTGCCAGCAGTTACCGGGGAGAAACGGGCGAGCAGTACTTC. Translating it yields CASSYRGETGEQYF.

CDR3 DNA: TGTGCCAGCAGCTTGGGGACAGAGCCCAATCAGCCCCAGCATTTT. This sequence encodes CASSLGTEPNQPQHF. This sequence joins TRBV5-4 and TRBJ1-5; weak D call: TRBD1 (6 bases). The CDR3 runs to 15 residues. Germline V lookup: CDR1 SGHNT, CDR2 YYREEE (reference sequence). V lost 0 bases, J lost 3 bases, and 10 bases lay in between.

This chain links TRBV18 with TRBJ2-2, with D possibly TRBD1 on 6 matching bases. The CDR3 consists of 15 residues. Trimming stripped 1 base from V and 1 base from J, with 7 bases between. The germline CDR1 and CDR2 sequences are KGHSH and LQKENI. CDR3 protein: CASSPQGVNTGELFF. In DNA, the CDR3 is TGTGCCAGCTCACCACAGGGGGTGAACACCGGGGAGCTGTTTTTT.

This chain links TRBV28 with TRBJ1-2; TRBD1 might be the D (5 bases). This CDR3 has 12 residues. Trimming left V 5 bases short and J 6 bases short, with 10 bases between. Germline V gene sequence: CDR1 MDHEN, CDR2 SYDVKM. CDR3 coding DNA: TGTGCCAGCAGTGGCCCAGGGCATGGCTACACCTTC. This gives the protein CASSGPGHGYTF.

The chain is built from TRBV5-1 and TRBJ1-2; 11 bases map to TRBD1. Germline lookup yields CDR1 SGHRS and CDR2 YFSETQ. This CDR3 is 15 amino acids long. Trimming removed 0 bases from V and 8 bases from J; junction bases left unmatched: 6. The CDR3 nucleotides read TGCGCCAGCAGCTTGGCTTGGGACAGGGGGGACGGCTACACCTTC. Protein: CASSLAWDRGDGYTF.